This passage covers 21 T cell receptor beta chains from one sample sequenced in a study of T cell responses to AZD1222 COVID-19 vaccine. Data came from immunoSEQ multiplex PCR; TCRdb stores just in-frame clones and leaves some out. Counted here are 84,000 or so clones, about nine tenths occurring once; the ten biggest clones make up less than 3.5%. This sample comprised peripheral blood, obtained on day 0 of AZD1222 vaccination. The source is an adult in good health.

This clone was counted a single time. The V and J genes are TRBV11-2 and TRBJ2-6; 10 positions agree with TRBD1. With V trimmed by 1 base and J by 5 bases, 2 bases remained unmatched. CDR3 length equals 16 residues. Germline V gene sequence: CDR1 SGHAT, CDR2 FQNNGV. The CDR3 DNA is TGTGCCAGCAGCTTAGGACAGGGGGCTCGGGCCAACGTCCTGACTTTC. It codes for CASSLGQGARANVLTF.

This clone was seen once. The chain combines TRBV18 with TRBJ1-3; TRBD1 matches 10 bases. The germline gives CDR1 KGHSH, CDR2 LQKENI. The CDR3 length is 15 residues. The V segment lost 3 bases and the J segment 4 bases; nucleotides outside the gene matches: 3. The CDR3 nucleotides are TGTGCCAGCTCACCGGGACAGGGGATCGGAAACACCATATATTTT. This codes for CASSPGQGIGNTIYF.

The V call is TRBV6-1, the J call TRBJ2-7; 10 bases are shared with TRBD1. After removal of 1 base from V and 3 bases from J, the junction contained 9 bases not matched to a gene. Germline V gives CDR1 MNHNS, CDR2 SASEGT. This CDR3 spans 17 amino acids. The CDR3 DNA follows: TGTGCCAGCAGTGAAGGCCTTGTCCGGGACAGGGGCTACGAGCAGTACTTC. Encoded protein: CASSEGLVRDRGYEQYF.

This rearrangement joins TRBV14 to TRBJ1-2, with D maybe TRBD1 (6 bases). The CDR3 is made up of 12 amino acids. Looked up from germline, CDR1 is SGHDN and CDR2 is FVKESK. Written as DNA, the CDR3 is TGTGGCTCGACGAGGGGGAGGGATGGCTACACCTTC. Amino acids: CGSTRGRDGYTF.

This chain uses TRBV5-1 with TRBJ1-3; TRBD1 matches at 9 bases. CDR1 and CDR2 (germline): SGHRS, YFSETQ. The CDR3 totals 18 residues. The V segment lost 4 bases and the J segment 0 bases; nucleotides outside the gene matches: 11. The CDR3 loop is CASSIGDRVRSSGNTIYF. In DNA, the CDR3 is TGCGCCAGCAGCATAGGGGACAGGGTGAGGAGCTCTGGAAACACCATATATTTT.

The chain joins TRBV25-1 to TRBJ1-1, with D tentatively TRBD1 (5 bases). Trimming stripped 7 bases from V and 6 bases from J, with 9 bases between. Germline V lookup: CDR1 MGHDK, CDR2 SYGVNS. The CDR3 is 11 residues long. In DNA, the CDR3 is TGTGCCAGCATTGGGACGGCTGAAGCTTTCTTT. This translates into CASIGTAEAFF. The complete variable domain, with remaining parts taken from reference TRBV25-1 and TRBJ1-1, reads EADIYQTPRYLVIGTGKKITLECSQTMGHDKMYWYQQDPGMELHLIHYSYGVNSTEKGDLSSESTVSRIRTEHFPLTLESARPSHTSQYLCASIGTAEAFFGQGTRLTVV.

The rearrangement joins TRBV6-5 to TRBJ1-1; D is unclear. V was shortened by 2 bases and J by 2 bases, with 6 bases between the two germline ends. CDR1 is MNHEY and CDR2 is SVGAGI in the germline V gene. The CDR3 extends over 13 amino acids. In nucleotides, the CDR3 is TGTGCCAGCAGTTACACAGCAAACACTGAAGCTTTCTTT. This sequence encodes CASSYTANTEAFF.

This chain links TRBV19 with TRBJ1-5; D might be TRBD1 (6 bases). Germline CDR1 LNHDA, CDR2 SQIVND (reference sequence). Trimming took 7 bases from V and 0 from J, leaving 10 bases between them. CDR3 length: 14 residues. The CDR3 sequence: CASKDSASNQPQHF. The CDR3 DNA reads as TGTGCCAGTAAGGACAGCGCTAGCAATCAGCCCCAGCATTTT.

CDR3 amino acids: CASRRGWGEQYF. The CDR3 DNA sequence: TGTGCCAGCAGACGGGGATGGGGCGAGCAGTACTTC. The chain couples TRBV28 to TRBJ2-7, with D perhaps TRBD2 (5 bases). The CDR3 sequence is 12 residues long. Trimming took 6 bases from V and 6 from J, leaving 12 bases between them. Germline V gives CDR1 MDHEN, CDR2 SYDVKM. Complete variable domain (other parts from reference TRBV28 and TRBJ2-7): DVKVTQSSRYLVKRTGEKVFLECVQDMDHENMFWYRQDPGLGLRLIYFSYDVKMKEKGDIPEGYSVSREKKERFSLILESASTNQTSMYLCASRRGWGEQYFGPGTRLTVT.

This chain links TRBV6-2 or TRBV6-3 with TRBJ1-5, with D possibly being TRBD1 (5 bases). Between the trimmed V and J ends, which lost 4 bases and 5 bases, there was a span of 9 bases. The CDR3 extends over 13 amino acids. Per germline, CDR1 MNHEY and CDR2 SVGEGT. The CDR3 DNA sequence: TGTGCCAGCAGTTCGTGGGGGTATCAGCCCCAGCATTTT. Its protein product is CASSSWGYQPQHF.

The V gene is TRBV19, the J gene TRBJ2-7, with D tentatively TRBD1 (5 bases). From germline, CDR1 is LNHDA and CDR2 SQIVND (reference sequence). This CDR3 comprises 14 residues. Trimming pared 10 bases from V and 2 bases from J, leaving 18 bases between. CDR3 loop: CATYGPDNPYEQYF. The CDR3 region has the DNA TGTGCCACTTATGGCCCGGACAATCCCTACGAGCAGTACTTC.

The chain has TRBV10-1 and TRBJ2-7, with D possibly called TRBD1 or TRBD2 (5 bases each). Looked up from germline, CDR1 is WNHNN and CDR2 is SYGVQD (reference sequence). V lost 4 bases and J lost 6, with 13 bases in between. The CDR3 spans 13 residues. The CDR3 here is CASSGSIGTEQYF. CDR3 DNA: TGCGCCAGCAGTGGTTCCATCGGGACCGAGCAGTACTTC.

The rearrangement joins TRBV3-1 (or the pseudogene TRBV3-2) to TRBJ1-3; D not certain. Germline V CDR1 and CDR2: LGHDT, YNNKEL (reference sequence). Between the trimmed V and J ends, which lost 4 bases and 0 bases, there was a span of 13 bases. This CDR3 is built from 16 residues. The CDR3 coding sequence is TGTGCCAGCAGCCCTGTTTTATATAACTCTGGAAACACCATATATTTT. This codes for CASSPVLYNSGNTIYF.

V gene TRBV19 combines with J gene TRBJ1-6; TRBD1 agrees at 9 bases. V shed 7 bases and J 7 bases; nucleotides not matched to a gene: 5. This CDR3 has 14 amino acids. Germline assignment: CDR1 LNHDA and CDR2 SQIVND (reference sequence). CDR3 amino acids: CASTGTGRNSPLHF. In nucleotides, the CDR3 is TGTGCCAGTACCGGGACAGGGCGGAATTCACCCCTCCACTTT.

The rearrangement uses TRBV5-1 and TRBJ1-1; TRBD1 agrees at 9 bases. CDR1 and CDR2 (germline): SGHRS, YFSETQ. The V gene end was trimmed by 4 bases and the J gene end by 5 bases; junction bases not matched to a gene: 9. The CDR3 extends over 15 amino acids. The CDR3 reads CASSQGQGYLTEAFF. The CDR3 coding sequence is TGCGCCAGCAGCCAGGGACAGGGCTACCTTACTGAAGCTTTCTTT. The full variable domain, completed using reference TRBV5-1 and TRBJ1-1, is KAGVTQTPRYLIKTRGQQVTLSCSPISGHRSVSWYQQTPGQGLQFLFEYFSETQRNKGNFPGRFSGRQFSNSRSEMNVSTLELGDSALYLCASSQGQGYLTEAFFGQGTRLTVV.

This rearrangement joins TRBV2 to TRBJ2-7; D is uncertain. The CDR3 has 14 amino acids. Germline CDR1 reads SNHLY; CDR2 reads FYNNEI. V was shortened by 5 bases and J by 5 bases, with 16 bases between the two germline ends. The CDR3 region has the DNA TGTGCCAGCAGTCCCCCGCAGGCATCAAACGAGCAGTACTTC. This sequence encodes CASSPPQASNEQYF.

This chain connects TRBV7-3 to TRBJ2-1; the match to TRBD1 covers 10 bases. The ends lost 4 bases at V and 5 bases at J; junction bases unmatched: 8. Germline CDR1 is SGHTA and CDR2 is FQGTGA. The length of the CDR3 is 16 residues. The CDR3 here is CASSYSSGTGDNEQFF. CDR3 nucleotide sequence: TGTGCCAGCAGCTATTCTTCCGGGACAGGGGACAATGAGCAGTTCTTC.

This clone was recorded only once. This rearrangement joins TRBV7-8 to TRBJ2-2; D is unresolved. V lost 5 bases to trimming and J lost 8 bases, with 9 bases between them. Germline CDR1 is SGHVS and CDR2 is FQNEAQ. The CDR3 is 12 residues long. The CDR3 nucleotides read TGTGCCAGCAGCCCCCTGACTGGGGAGCTGTTTTTT. Translation: CASSPLTGELFF.

The rearrangement joins TRBV18 to TRBJ1-3, with D perhaps TRBD1 (6 bases). The CDR3 is made up of 15 amino acids. Germline V CDR1 and CDR2: KGHSH, LQKENI. V lost 4 bases and J 4 bases, leaving 14 bases between the germline ends. The CDR3 reads CASSLQGQIGNTIYF. CDR3 sequence (DNA): TGTGCCAGCTCACTCCAGGGGCAAATCGGAAACACCATATATTTT.

The CDR3 coding sequence is TGTGCCAGCAGTGAAGGGCAGGGAGGCACTGAAGCTTTCTTT. This gives the protein CASSEGQGGTEAFF. The chain joins TRBV6-1 to TRBJ1-1; perhaps TRBD1 as D (5 bases). The CDR3 totals 14 residues. The V end was cut by 1 base, the J end by 4 bases, with 10 bases between. Germline V gene data show CDR1 as MNHNS and CDR2 as SASEGT.

V gene TRBV5-1 combines with J gene TRBJ2-7; D gene unclear. Per germline, CDR1 SGHRS and CDR2 YFSETQ. V lost 0 bases and J 5 bases, leaving 18 bases between the germline ends. The CDR3 runs to 16 residues. The CDR3 DNA reads as TGCGCCAGCAGCTTGGATGGAACTGACCTCCTGGACGAGCAGTACTTC. Translation: CASSLDGTDLLDEQYF.